This T cell receptor (beta chain) was captured by sequencing in a study of regulatory T cells. Study outcomes and limitations: Hydrophobic residues at CDR3 positions 6 and 7 were enriched in conventional CD4+ T cells of CD3G-deficient patients.

Amplification used 52 TRBV primers and 13 TRBJ primers. Some clones are missing from TCRdb's copy, which holds only in-frame ones; the method was immunoSEQ multiplex PCR. Of about 23,000 clones in the sample, about 88% were seen once. This clone was picked up a small number of times. Antigen unknown. The CDR3 has 16 amino acids. Looked up from germline, CDR1 is SEHNR and CDR2 is FQNEAQ (reference sequence). The V segment lost 4 bases and the J segment 2 bases; nucleotides outside the gene matches: 9. Sequencing was done on a sample of conventional CD4+ T cells sorted from blood. The rearrangement uses TRBV7-9 and TRBJ2-3; 7 bases match TRBD1. The origin of this receptor is a child between 5 and 17 years old with CD3G deficiency. CDR3 protein: CASSSFGRGTTDTQYF. The CDR3 bases are TGTGCCAGCAGCTCCTTTGGCAGGGGGACCACAGATACGCAGTATTTT.